This T cell receptor beta chain was retrieved from a study of blood T cell repertoires in COVID-19. As for the study in general: Both acute and convalescent COVID-19 samples were obtained from the United States, Italy and Spain.

Using immunoSEQ multiplex PCR, the repertoire was profiled, and TCRdb retains in-frame clones only, with some absent. The sample yields 430,000 or so clones, 70% to 90% seen once. This clonotype was obtained from a man younger than 30 with COVID-19, enrolled during active disease. The specimen was peripheral blood.

The CDR3 region is CASSQAHSSYEQYF. DNA for the CDR3: TGTGCCAGCAGCCAAGCCCACAGCTCCTACGAGCAGTACTTC. The chain joins TRBV3-1 (or the pseudogene TRBV3-2) to TRBJ2-7; the D is unclear. Trimming took off 1 base at V and 0 bases at J, with 7 bases between the two ends. CDR3 size: 14 residues. Germline V gene data show CDR1 as LGHDT and CDR2 as YNNKEL (reference sequence).